These T cell receptor beta chains were read from a single sample in a study of shared clonotypes between healthy human individuals. Only in-frame clones appear in the TCRdb table, and some are missing; sequencing was by immunoSEQ multiplex PCR. In the table there are 2 million to 3 million clones, approximately 93% of which are singletons. The sample was naive CD4+ T cells from PBMCs. The source is a man younger than 35 in good health. Some clones in this sample may be carry-over from other donors' samples. CDR3s include the opening cysteine and the closing phenylalanine or tryptophan. Each record gives: D gene, CDR3 length, J gene, V gene, clone size, CDR3 DNA, CDR3 protein. A D gene is named only where the DNA matches it firmly. Clone size is stated in some rows and not others, as once, few, many or a class when expanded.

d_call: -; cdr3_length: 14; j_call: TRBJ1-2; v_call: TRBV11-2; clone_size: -; cdr3_nt: TGTGCCAGCAGCTTCGTGACAGGAACTTATGGCTACACCTTC; cdr3_aa: CASSFVTGTYGYTF
d_call: TRBD1; cdr3_length: 18; j_call: TRBJ2-1; v_call: TRBV6-1; clone_size: -; cdr3_nt: TGTGCCAGCAGGGAACACAGGGGGCGCGTGCGGTCCTACAATGAGCAGTTCTTC; cdr3_aa: CASREHRGRVRSYNEQFF
d_call: TRBD1; cdr3_length: 14; j_call: TRBJ1-1; v_call: TRBV28; clone_size: -; cdr3_nt: TGTGCCAGCAGTTTCGGGACAGCGAACACTGAAGCTTTCTTT; cdr3_aa: CASSFGTANTEAFF
d_call: -; cdr3_length: 15; j_call: TRBJ1-1; v_call: TRBV7-3; clone_size: once; cdr3_nt: TGTGCCAGCAGCGCTGGGACGCCTATGAACACTGAAGCTTTCTTT; cdr3_aa: CASSAGTPMNTEAFF
d_call: -; cdr3_length: 14; j_call: TRBJ1-2; v_call: TRBV19; clone_size: -; cdr3_nt: TGTGCCAGCACCGGGGACCGCGGGAATAGAGGCTACACCTTC; cdr3_aa: CASTGDRGNRGYTF
d_call: TRBD1; cdr3_length: 16; j_call: TRBJ1-3; v_call: TRBV15; clone_size: -; cdr3_nt: TGTGCCACCAGCAGAGGAGGGGGCGCGGGAGGAAACACCATATATTTT; cdr3_aa: CATSRGGGAGGNTIYF
d_call: -; cdr3_length: 13; j_call: TRBJ1-1; v_call: TRBV30; clone_size: -; cdr3_nt: TGTGCCTGGAGTGTACAAATAGGGACTGAAGCTTTCTTT; cdr3_aa: CAWSVQIGTEAFF
d_call: -; cdr3_length: 14; j_call: TRBJ1-5; v_call: TRBV10-3; clone_size: -; cdr3_nt: TGTGCCATCAGTGAGTGGGAGGGCGATCAGCCCCAGCATTTT; cdr3_aa: CAISEWEGDQPQHF
d_call: TRBD2; cdr3_length: 15; j_call: TRBJ2-2; v_call: TRBV11-3; clone_size: -; cdr3_nt: TGTGCCAGCAGCCAAACCCGGGGGGGGAACGGGGAGCTGTTTTTT; cdr3_aa: CASSQTRGGNGELFF
d_call: -; cdr3_length: 16; j_call: TRBJ2-2; v_call: TRBV11-2; clone_size: -; cdr3_nt: TGTGCCAGCAGCTTAGGGTTTGTCGGAGCGACCGGGGAGCTGTTTTTT; cdr3_aa: CASSLGFVGATGELFF
d_call: TRBD2; cdr3_length: 15; j_call: TRBJ2-5; v_call: TRBV7-7; clone_size: once; cdr3_nt: TGTGCCAGCAGCTTAACGTTAGCGGGAGCAGAGACCCAGTACTTC; cdr3_aa: CASSLTLAGAETQYF
d_call: -; cdr3_length: 13; j_call: TRBJ2-5; v_call: TRBV7-7; clone_size: -; cdr3_nt: TGTGCCAGCAGTCCCGACTCCCGAGAGACCCAGTACTTC; cdr3_aa: CASSPDSRETQYF
d_call: -; cdr3_length: 14; j_call: TRBJ2-7; v_call: TRBV27; clone_size: once; cdr3_nt: TGTGCCAGCGGACAACAGGGTCGCCGGGGCGAGCAGTACTTC; cdr3_aa: CASGQQGRRGEQYF
d_call: TRBD1; cdr3_length: 15; j_call: TRBJ2-3; v_call: TRBV7-9; clone_size: -; cdr3_nt: TGTGCCAGCAGCACCTTGGACAGGGCCACAGATACGCAGTATTTT; cdr3_aa: CASSTLDRATDTQYF
d_call: -; cdr3_length: 15; j_call: TRBJ2-1; v_call: TRBV7-2; clone_size: -; cdr3_nt: TGTGCCAGCACCAAACAGGGGGGGGCGGTGGATGAGCAGTTCTTC; cdr3_aa: CASTKQGGAVDEQFF
d_call: -; cdr3_length: 13; j_call: TRBJ1-2; v_call: TRBV28; clone_size: -; cdr3_nt: TGTGCCAGCAGTCCCCGCCTTAACTATGGCTACACCTTC; cdr3_aa: CASSPRLNYGYTF
d_call: TRBD1; cdr3_length: 14; j_call: TRBJ2-7; v_call: TRBV4-2; clone_size: -; cdr3_nt: TGTGCCAGCAGCCGGGACAGGGGTCCCTACGAGCAGTACTTC; cdr3_aa: CASSRDRGPYEQYF
d_call: -; cdr3_length: 15; j_call: TRBJ2-7; v_call: TRBV11-3; clone_size: -; cdr3_nt: TGTGCCAGCAGCCGATATCCCGGCCGAGAGGACGAGCAGTACTTC; cdr3_aa: CASSRYPGREDEQYF
d_call: -; cdr3_length: 14; j_call: TRBJ1-2; v_call: TRBV11-3; clone_size: -; cdr3_nt: TGTGCCAGCAGCTTGACTTCGAGGCCCTATGGCTACACCTTC; cdr3_aa: CASSLTSRPYGYTF
d_call: -; cdr3_length: 14; j_call: TRBJ2-3; v_call: TRBV28; clone_size: -; cdr3_nt: TGTGCCAGCAGACGGACTTATTTGACAGATACGCAGTATTTT; cdr3_aa: CASRRTYLTDTQYF
d_call: -; cdr3_length: 17; j_call: TRBJ2-2; v_call: TRBV14; clone_size: -; cdr3_nt: TGTGCCAGCAGTAAAAAACAGGTCGCCTTGAACACCGGGGAGCTGTTTTTT; cdr3_aa: CASSKKQVALNTGELFF
d_call: -; cdr3_length: 16; j_call: TRBJ1-3; v_call: TRBV5-1; clone_size: -; cdr3_nt: TGCGCCAGCAGCTTGTTGCAGGGGTACTCTGGAAACACCATATATTTT; cdr3_aa: CASSLLQGYSGNTIYF
d_call: -; cdr3_length: 14; j_call: TRBJ1-2; v_call: TRBV6-1; clone_size: -; cdr3_nt: TGTGCCAGCAGGGCAGTCCCGTTTAACTATGGCTACACCTTC; cdr3_aa: CASRAVPFNYGYTF
d_call: -; cdr3_length: 14; j_call: TRBJ1-1; v_call: TRBV2; clone_size: -; cdr3_nt: TGTGCCAGCAGTGTTGAGACAGTCAGTACTGAAGCTTTCTTT; cdr3_aa: CASSVETVSTEAFF
d_call: -; cdr3_length: 15; j_call: TRBJ1-2; v_call: TRBV29-1; clone_size: -; cdr3_nt: TGCAGCGACGAGGCGGTCAGGGAGAGGGGTTATGGCTACACCTTC; cdr3_aa: CSDEAVRERGYGYTF
d_call: -; cdr3_length: 13; j_call: TRBJ2-2; v_call: TRBV28; clone_size: -; cdr3_nt: TGTGCCATCGGTGAGGGGGTCGCCGGGGAGCTGTTTTTT; cdr3_aa: CAIGEGVAGELFF
d_call: -; cdr3_length: 15; j_call: TRBJ1-5; v_call: TRBV28; clone_size: -; cdr3_nt: TGTGCCAGCAGTTCCGACAGGTATAGCAATCAGCCCCAGCATTTT; cdr3_aa: CASSSDRYSNQPQHF
d_call: -; cdr3_length: 15; j_call: TRBJ2-1; v_call: TRBV7-9; clone_size: -; cdr3_nt: TGTGCCAGCAGCGGGGATTTGAGCTCCTACAATGAGCAGTTCTTC; cdr3_aa: CASSGDLSSYNEQFF
d_call: -; cdr3_length: 15; j_call: TRBJ2-1; v_call: TRBV5-1; clone_size: -; cdr3_nt: TGCGCCAGCAGCTTGAATGGGTGGATCCAGAATGAGCAGTTCTTC; cdr3_aa: CASSLNGWIQNEQFF
d_call: -; cdr3_length: 16; j_call: TRBJ2-7; v_call: TRBV6-4; clone_size: -; cdr3_nt: TGTGCCAGCAGTGACGTGACGCCCCAAAGGTCCTACGAGCAGTACTTC; cdr3_aa: CASSDVTPQRSYEQYF
d_call: -; cdr3_length: 13; j_call: TRBJ2-6; v_call: TRBV6-5; clone_size: -; cdr3_nt: TGTGCCAGCAGCCCCACTGGGGCCAACGTCCTGACTTTC; cdr3_aa: CASSPTGANVLTF
d_call: TRBD1; cdr3_length: 15; j_call: TRBJ1-1; v_call: TRBV10-3; clone_size: -; cdr3_nt: TGTGCCATCAGTGCCGGACAGGGGAGACGGACTGAAGCTTTCTTT; cdr3_aa: CAISAGQGRRTEAFF
d_call: TRBD1; cdr3_length: 15; j_call: TRBJ1-1; v_call: TRBV27; clone_size: -; cdr3_nt: TGTGCCAGCAGTTTCGGGACAGTGATGAACACTGAAGCTTTCTTT; cdr3_aa: CASSFGTVMNTEAFF
d_call: -; cdr3_length: 12; j_call: TRBJ1-5; v_call: TRBV7-9; clone_size: -; cdr3_nt: TGTGCTTGGGGAGGGAGCAATCAGCCCCAGCATTTT; cdr3_aa: CAWGGSNQPQHF
d_call: -; cdr3_length: 16; j_call: TRBJ2-2; v_call: TRBV5-6; clone_size: -; cdr3_nt: TGTGCCAGCAGCTTGGAGGGTCGAGAAGGCGCCGGGGAGCTGTTTTTT; cdr3_aa: CASSLEGREGAGELFF
d_call: TRBD2; cdr3_length: 14; j_call: TRBJ2-3; v_call: TRBV6-5; clone_size: -; cdr3_nt: TGTGCCAGCCGCGTAGCGGGAGTGCCGGATACGCAGTATTTT; cdr3_aa: CASRVAGVPDTQYF
d_call: -; cdr3_length: 14; j_call: TRBJ1-2; v_call: TRBV7-2; clone_size: once; cdr3_nt: TGTGCCAGCAGCGGCGACAGCTTTAACTATGGCTACACCTTC; cdr3_aa: CASSGDSFNYGYTF